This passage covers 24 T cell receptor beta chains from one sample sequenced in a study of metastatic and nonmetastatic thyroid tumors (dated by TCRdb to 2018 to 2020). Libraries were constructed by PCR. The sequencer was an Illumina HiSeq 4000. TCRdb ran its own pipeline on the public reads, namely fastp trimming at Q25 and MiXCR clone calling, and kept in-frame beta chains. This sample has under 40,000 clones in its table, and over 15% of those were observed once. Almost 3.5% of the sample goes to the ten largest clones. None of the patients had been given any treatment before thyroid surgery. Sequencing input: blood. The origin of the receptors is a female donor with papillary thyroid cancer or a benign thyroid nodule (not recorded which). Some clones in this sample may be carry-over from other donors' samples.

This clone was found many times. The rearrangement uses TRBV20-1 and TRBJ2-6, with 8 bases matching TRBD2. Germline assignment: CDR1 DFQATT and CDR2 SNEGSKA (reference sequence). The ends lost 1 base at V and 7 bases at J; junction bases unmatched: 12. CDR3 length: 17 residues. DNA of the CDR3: TGCAGTGCTAGAGCGACGGCGGGGGGTATGGTTGCCAACGTCCTGACTTTC. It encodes CSARATAGGMVANVLTF.

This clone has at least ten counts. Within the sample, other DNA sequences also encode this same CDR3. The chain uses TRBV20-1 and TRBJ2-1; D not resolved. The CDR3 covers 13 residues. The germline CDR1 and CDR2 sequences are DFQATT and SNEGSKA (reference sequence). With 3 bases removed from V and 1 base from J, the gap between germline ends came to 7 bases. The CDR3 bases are TGCAGTGCTAGTTGGCGGTCCTACAATGAGCAGTTCTTC. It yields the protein CSASWRSYNEQFF.

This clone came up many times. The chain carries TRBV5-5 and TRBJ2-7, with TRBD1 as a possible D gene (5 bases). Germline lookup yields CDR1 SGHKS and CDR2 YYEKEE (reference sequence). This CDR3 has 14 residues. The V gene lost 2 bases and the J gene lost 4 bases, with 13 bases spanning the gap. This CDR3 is CASSLQDGSYEQYF. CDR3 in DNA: TGTGCCAGCAGCTTACAGGATGGATCTTACGAGCAGTACTTC.

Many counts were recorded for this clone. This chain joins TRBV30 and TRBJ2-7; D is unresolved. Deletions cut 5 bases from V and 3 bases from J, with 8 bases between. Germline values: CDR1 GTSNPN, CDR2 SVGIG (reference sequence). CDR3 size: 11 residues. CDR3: CAWGRNYEQYF. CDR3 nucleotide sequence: TGTGCCTGGGGCCGAAACTACGAGCAGTACTTC. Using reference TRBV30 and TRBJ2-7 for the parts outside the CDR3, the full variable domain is SQTIHQWPATLVQPVGSPLSLECTVEGTSNPNLYWYRQAAGRGLQLLFYSVGIGQISSEVPQNLSASRPQDRQFILSSKKLLLSDSGFYLCAWGRNYEQYFGPGTRLTVT.

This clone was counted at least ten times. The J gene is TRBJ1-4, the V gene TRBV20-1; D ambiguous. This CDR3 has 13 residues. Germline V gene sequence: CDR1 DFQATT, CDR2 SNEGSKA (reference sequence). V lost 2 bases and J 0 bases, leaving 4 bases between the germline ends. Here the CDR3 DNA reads TGCAGTGCTAGACGGCCAACTAATGAAAAACTGTTTTTT. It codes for CSARRPTNEKLFF.

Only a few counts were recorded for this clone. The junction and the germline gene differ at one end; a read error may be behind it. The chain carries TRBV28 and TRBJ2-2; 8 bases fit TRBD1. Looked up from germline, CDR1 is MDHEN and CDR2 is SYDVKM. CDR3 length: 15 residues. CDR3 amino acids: CANSLPGQETGELFF. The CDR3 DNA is TGTGCCAACAGTCTCCCGGGACAGGAGACCGGGGAGTTGTTTTTT.

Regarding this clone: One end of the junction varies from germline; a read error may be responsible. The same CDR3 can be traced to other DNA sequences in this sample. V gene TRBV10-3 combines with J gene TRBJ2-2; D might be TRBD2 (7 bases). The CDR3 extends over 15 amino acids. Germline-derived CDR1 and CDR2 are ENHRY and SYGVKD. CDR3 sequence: CAINQGGGISGELFF. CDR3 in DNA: TGCGCCATCAATCAGGGAGGGGGGATCAGCGGGGAGTTGTTTTTT.

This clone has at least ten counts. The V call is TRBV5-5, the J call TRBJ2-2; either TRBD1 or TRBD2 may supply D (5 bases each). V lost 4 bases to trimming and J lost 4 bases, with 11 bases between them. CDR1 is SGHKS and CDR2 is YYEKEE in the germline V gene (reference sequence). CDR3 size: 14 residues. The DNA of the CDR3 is TGTGCCAGCAGCCAAGGGACCCCCACCGGGGAGCTGTTTTTT. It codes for CASSQGTPTGELFF.

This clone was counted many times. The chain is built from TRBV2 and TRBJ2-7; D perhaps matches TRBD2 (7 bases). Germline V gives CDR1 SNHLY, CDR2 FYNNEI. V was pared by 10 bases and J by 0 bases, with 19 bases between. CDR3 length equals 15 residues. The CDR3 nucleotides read TGTGCCATCACCCGCCGGGGGGCACTCTCCTACGAGCAGTACTTC. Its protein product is CAITRRGALSYEQYF.

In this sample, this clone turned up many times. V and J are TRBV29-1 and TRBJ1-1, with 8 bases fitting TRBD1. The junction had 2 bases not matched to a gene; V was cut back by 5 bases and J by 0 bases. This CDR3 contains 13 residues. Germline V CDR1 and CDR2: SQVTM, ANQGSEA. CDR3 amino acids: CSVRTGMNTEAFF. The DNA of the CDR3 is TGCAGCGTTCGGACAGGGATGAACACTGAAGCTTTCTTT.

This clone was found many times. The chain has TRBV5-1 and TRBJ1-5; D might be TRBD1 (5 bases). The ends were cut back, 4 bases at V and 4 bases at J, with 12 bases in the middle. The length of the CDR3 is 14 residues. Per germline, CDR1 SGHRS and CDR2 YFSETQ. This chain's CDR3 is CASSVGTANQPQHF. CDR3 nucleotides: TGCGCCAGCAGCGTCGGGACCGCAAATCAGCCCCAGCATTTT. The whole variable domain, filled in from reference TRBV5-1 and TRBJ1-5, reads KAGVTQTPRYLIKTRGQQVTLSCSPISGHRSVSWYQQTPGQGLQFLFEYFSETQRNKGNFPGRFSGRQFSNSRSEMNVSTLELGDSALYLCASSVGTANQPQHFGDGTRLSIL.

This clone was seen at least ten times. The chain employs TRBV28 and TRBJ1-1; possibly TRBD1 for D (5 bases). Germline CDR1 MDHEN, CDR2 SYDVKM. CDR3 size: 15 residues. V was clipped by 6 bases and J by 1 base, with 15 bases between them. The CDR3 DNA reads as TGTGCCAGCAGCATAATCCAGGGCTCGAACACTGAAGCTTTCTTT. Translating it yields CASSIIQGSNTEAFF.

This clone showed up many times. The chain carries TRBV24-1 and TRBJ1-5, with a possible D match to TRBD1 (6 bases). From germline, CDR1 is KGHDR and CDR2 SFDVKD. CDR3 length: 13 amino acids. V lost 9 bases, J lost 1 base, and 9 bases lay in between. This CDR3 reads CATQGGSNQPQHF. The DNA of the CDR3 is TGTGCCACCCAAGGGGGGAGCAATCAGCCCCAGCATTTT.

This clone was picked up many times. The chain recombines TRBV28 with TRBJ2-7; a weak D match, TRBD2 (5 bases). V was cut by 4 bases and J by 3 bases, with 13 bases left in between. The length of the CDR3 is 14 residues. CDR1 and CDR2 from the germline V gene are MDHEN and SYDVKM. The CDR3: CASSYSSGLYEQYF. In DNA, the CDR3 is TGTGCCAGCAGTTACAGCTCAGGACTCTACGAGCAGTACTTC.

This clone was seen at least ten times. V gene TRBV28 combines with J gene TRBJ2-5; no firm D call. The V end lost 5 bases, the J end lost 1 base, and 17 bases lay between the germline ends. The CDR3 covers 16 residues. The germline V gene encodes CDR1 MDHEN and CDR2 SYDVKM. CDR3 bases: TGTGCCAGCAGTCCCCTATACTCAATGCTCCAAGAGACCCAGTACTTC. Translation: CASSPLYSMLQETQYF.

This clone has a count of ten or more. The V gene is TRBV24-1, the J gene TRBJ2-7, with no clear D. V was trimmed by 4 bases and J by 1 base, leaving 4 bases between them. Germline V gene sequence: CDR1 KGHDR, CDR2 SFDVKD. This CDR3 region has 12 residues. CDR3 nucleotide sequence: TGTGCCACCAGTGACACGTCCTACGAGCAGTACTTC. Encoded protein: CATSDTSYEQYF.

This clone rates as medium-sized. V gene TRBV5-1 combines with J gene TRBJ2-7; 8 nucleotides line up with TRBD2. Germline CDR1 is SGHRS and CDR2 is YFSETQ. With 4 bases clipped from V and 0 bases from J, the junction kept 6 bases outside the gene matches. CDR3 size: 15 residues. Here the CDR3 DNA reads TGCGCCAGCAGCACGATAGCGGGGAGCTCCTACGAGCAGTACTTC. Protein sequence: CASSTIAGSSYEQYF.

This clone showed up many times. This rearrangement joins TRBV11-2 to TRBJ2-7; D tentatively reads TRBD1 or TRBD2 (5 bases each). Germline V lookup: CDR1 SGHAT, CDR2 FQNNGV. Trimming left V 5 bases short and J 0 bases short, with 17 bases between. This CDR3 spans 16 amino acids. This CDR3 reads CASSGSGTNSSYEQYF. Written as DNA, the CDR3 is TGTGCCAGCAGCGGATCCGGGACCAATAGCTCCTACGAGCAGTACTTC.

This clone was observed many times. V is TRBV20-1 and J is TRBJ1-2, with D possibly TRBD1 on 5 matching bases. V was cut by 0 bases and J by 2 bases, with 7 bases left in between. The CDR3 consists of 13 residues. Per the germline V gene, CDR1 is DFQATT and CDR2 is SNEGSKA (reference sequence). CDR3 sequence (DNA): TGCAGTGCTAGAGATGACAGAAACTATGGCTACACCTTC. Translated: CSARDDRNYGYTF.

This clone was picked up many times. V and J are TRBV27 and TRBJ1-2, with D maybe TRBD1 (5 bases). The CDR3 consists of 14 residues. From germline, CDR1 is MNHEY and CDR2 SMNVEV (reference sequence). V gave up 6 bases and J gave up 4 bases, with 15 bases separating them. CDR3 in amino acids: CASRPQGAGYGYTF. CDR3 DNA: TGTGCCAGCAGACCCCAAGGGGCCGGCTATGGCTACACCTTC.

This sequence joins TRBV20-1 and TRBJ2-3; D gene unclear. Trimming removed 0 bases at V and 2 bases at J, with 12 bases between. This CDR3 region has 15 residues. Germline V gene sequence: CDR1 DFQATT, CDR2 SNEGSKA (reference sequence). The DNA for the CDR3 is TGCAGTGCTAGAGATTCAAAGCTTCCCACAGATACGCAGTATTTT. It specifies CSARDSKLPTDTQYF.

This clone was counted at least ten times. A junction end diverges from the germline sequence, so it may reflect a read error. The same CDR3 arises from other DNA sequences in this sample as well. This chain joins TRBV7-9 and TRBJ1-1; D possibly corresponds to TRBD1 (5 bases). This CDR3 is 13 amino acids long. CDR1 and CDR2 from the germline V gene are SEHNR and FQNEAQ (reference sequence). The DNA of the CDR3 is TGTGCCAGCACCTTAGGACAGAACACTGAAGCTTTCTTT. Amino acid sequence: CASTLGQNTEAFF. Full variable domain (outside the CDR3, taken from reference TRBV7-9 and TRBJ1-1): DTGVSQNPRHKITKRGQNVTFRCDPISEHNRLYWYRQTLGQGPEFLTYFQNEAQLEKSRLLSDRFSAERPKGSFSTLEIQRTEQGDSAMYLCASTLGQNTEAFFGQGTRLTVV.

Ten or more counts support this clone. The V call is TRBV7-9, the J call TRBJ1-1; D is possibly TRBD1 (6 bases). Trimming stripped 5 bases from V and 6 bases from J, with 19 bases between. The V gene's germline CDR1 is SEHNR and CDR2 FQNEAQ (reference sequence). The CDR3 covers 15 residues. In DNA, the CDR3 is TGTGCCAGCAGCCTCTTTCGACAGGTCGGCGCTGAAGCTTTCTTT. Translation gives CASSLFRQVGAEAFF. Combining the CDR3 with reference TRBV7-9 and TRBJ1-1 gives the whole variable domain DTGVSQNPRHKITKRGQNVTFRCDPISEHNRLYWYRQTLGQGPEFLTYFQNEAQLEKSRLLSDRFSAERPKGSFSTLEIQRTEQGDSAMYLCASSLFRQVGAEAFFGQGTRLTVV.

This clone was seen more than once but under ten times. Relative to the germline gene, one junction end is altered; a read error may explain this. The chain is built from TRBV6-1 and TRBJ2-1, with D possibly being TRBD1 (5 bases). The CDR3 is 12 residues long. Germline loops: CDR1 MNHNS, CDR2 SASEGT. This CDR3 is CDSKGYPNEQFF. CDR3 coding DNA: TGTGACAGCAAGGGGTACCCAAATGAGCAGTTCTTC.